A selection of T cell receptor beta chains follows, all from one sample in a study of cytomegalovirus exposure and HLA in healthy donors. TCRdb keeps only in-frame clones here, not all; method: immunoSEQ multiplex PCR. The sample contains approximately 150,000 clones, 80% of which appear only once. The sequenced sample was PBMCs. The receptors originated from a woman between 40 and 55 years old in good health and CMV-seronegative. The CDR3 runs from the conserved cysteine through the conserved F or W. The D gene is left open where the match is weak. Clone size, where shown, is once, few, many, or a class for clones that have expanded.

D gene | J gene | V gene | clone size | CDR3 protein | CDR3 DNA
TRBD1 | TRBJ1-6 | TRBV11-2 | . | CASSLSTGGNSPLHF | TGTGCCAGCAGCTTATCAACAGGGGGGAATTCACCCCTCCACTTT
TRBD1 | TRBJ1-1 | TRBV7-2 | . | CASSPDRAIRAFF | TGTGCCAGCAGCCCGGACAGGGCCATAAGGGCTTTCTTT
. | TRBJ2-7 | TRBV6-5 | few | CASTGSYEQYF | TGTGCCAGCACAGGATCCTACGAGCAGTACTTC
TRBD2 | TRBJ2-3 | TRBV4-3 | . | CASSRLAGVQDTQYF | TGCGCCAGCAGCCGGCTAGCGGGGGTCCAAGATACGCAGTATTTT
. | TRBJ1-3 | TRBV29-1 | . | CSVEGARPGNTIYF | TGCAGCGTTGAAGGGGCTCGTCCTGGAAACACCATATATTTT
. | TRBJ2-5 | TRBV7-2 | . | CASSLSEETQYF | TGTGCCAGCAGCTTATCGGAAGAGACCCAGTACTTC
TRBD1 | TRBJ2-7 | TRBV28 | . | CASSPPDRVGQYF | TGTGCCAGCAGTCCCCCGGACAGGGTCGGGCAGTACTTC
. | TRBJ2-7 | TRBV5-5 | . | CASSFVDGTYEQYF | TGTGCCAGCAGCTTTGTAGACGGGACCTACGAGCAGTACTTC
. | TRBJ1-6 | TRBV4-2 | once | CASSQEFTDNWSLHF | TGTGCCAGCAGCCAAGAGTTCACAGATAACTGGTCCCTCCACTTT
TRBD2 | TRBJ2-3 | TRBV9 | . | CASSVGSGSDTQYF | TGTGCCAGCAGCGTAGGGAGCGGGAGTGATACGCAGTATTTT
. | TRBJ2-2 | TRBV5-1 | . | CASSSSGSRAGELFF | TGCGCCAGCAGCTCGTCGGGAAGTAGGGCCGGGGAGCTGTTTTTT
. | TRBJ2-7 | TRBV7-2 | . | CASSLGPEVYEQYF | TGTGCCAGCAGCTTAGGGCCAGAGGTGTACGAGCAGTACTTC
. | TRBJ1-3 | TRBV9 | once | CASSVRSSGNTIYF | TGTGCCAGCAGCGTCCGGAGCTCTGGAAACACCATATATTTT
. | TRBJ2-7 | TRBV7-2 | . | CASSPNSYEQYF | TGTGCCAGCAGCCCAAACTCCTACGAGCAGTACTTC
TRBD2 | TRBJ2-7 | TRBV7-2 | . | CASPPNGRGGADEQYF | TGTGCCAGCCCCCCCAACGGGCGGGGGGGGGCCGACGAGCAGTACTTC
. | TRBJ2-7 | TRBV9 | . | CASSVRGEDEQYF | TGTGCCAGCAGCGTAAGGGGTGAGGACGAGCAGTACTTC
. | TRBJ2-1 | TRBV29-1 | . | CSVETGYNEQFF | TGCAGCGTTGAGACAGGTTACAATGAGCAGTTCTTC
TRBD2 | TRBJ2-5 | TRBV7-2 | . | CASSGGAGVRRETQYF | TGTGCCAGCAGCGGAGGTGCGGGAGTGAGACGGGAGACCCAGTACTTC
. | TRBJ1-1 | TRBV5-4 | . | CASSLAGNTEAFF | TGTGCCAGCAGCTTGGCCGGGAACACTGAAGCTTTCTTT
. | TRBJ1-1 | TRBV5-1 | . | CASSPQMNTEAFF | TGCGCCAGCAGCCCTCAGATGAACACTGAAGCTTTCTTT
TRBD1 | TRBJ1-3 | TRBV15 | . | CATSRDIDRGVGTIYF | TGTGCCACCAGCAGAGATATCGACAGGGGGGTTGGCACCATATATTTT
TRBD1 | TRBJ2-7 | TRBV11-2 | . | CASSPIARDRDYEQYF | TGTGCCAGCAGCCCCATCGCCCGGGACAGGGACTACGAGCAGTACTTC
TRBD2 | TRBJ2-5 | TRBV27 | . | CASSLSGSDGETQYF | TGTGCCAGCAGTTTGAGCGGGAGTGACGGGGAGACCCAGTACTTC
TRBD1 | TRBJ2-7 | TRBV29-1 | once | CSVEVGDRIYEQYF | TGCAGCGTTGAGGTGGGGGACAGAATTTACGAGCAGTACTTC
. | TRBJ1-6 | TRBV25-1 | . | CASSEPGRYSPLHF | TGTGCCAGCAGTGAACCGGGTCGATATTCACCCCTCCACTTT
TRBD1 | TRBJ2-3 | TRBV19 | . | CASSITGTAQGTQYF | TGTGCCAGTAGTATAACCGGGACAGCGCAAGGTACGCAGTATTTT
. | TRBJ1-2 | TRBV4-2 | . | CASSQANVYTF | TGTGCCAGCAGCCAAGCAAATGTCTACACCTTC
TRBD2 | TRBJ2-2 | TRBV12-5 | . | CASGLVKKGGLTTGELFF | TGTGCTAGTGGTTTGGTAAAAAAGGGAGGGTTGACCACCGGGGAGCTGTTTTTT
. | TRBJ2-5 | TRBV7-3 | once | CASSLGNRPGEETQYF | TGTGCCAGCAGCTTGGGGAACAGGCCGGGCGAAGAGACCCAGTACTTC
. | TRBJ1-2 | TRBV25-1 | . | CASSQGNYGYTF | TGTGCCAGCAGTCAGGGAAACTATGGCTACACCTTC
. | TRBJ2-7 | TRBV29-1 | few | CSVRTQVIYEQYF | TGCAGCGTTCGGACACAGGTCATATACGAGCAGTACTTC
TRBD1 | TRBJ1-5 | TRBV4-1 | . | CASSLTGDQPQHF | TGCGCCAGCAGCCTTACAGGGGATCAGCCCCAGCATTTT
. | TRBJ2-3 | TRBV6-5 | . | CASSYSWALRDTQYF | TGTGCCAGCAGTTACTCGTGGGCCCTTAGAGATACGCAGTATTTT
. | TRBJ2-5 | TRBV7-6 | . | CASSLDQGSWTQYF | TGTGCCAGCAGCTTAGATCAGGGCAGCTGGACCCAGTACTTC
. | TRBJ1-1 | TRBV7-9 | . | CASRGLTTEAFF | TGTGCCAGCCGGGGGTTGACGACTGAAGCTTTCTTT
. | TRBJ2-3 | TRBV11-2 | . | CASSLDPRSSDTQYF | TGTGCCAGCAGCTTAGATCCACGGAGCTCAGATACGCAGTATTTT
TRBD2 | TRBJ2-7 | TRBV7-9 | . | CASSLGLAGGGYEQYF | TGTGCCAGCAGCTTAGGGCTAGCGGGAGGAGGGTACGAGCAGTACTTC
TRBD1 | TRBJ1-1 | TRBV13 | . | CASSRRTGLEAFF | TGTGCCAGCAGCCGACGGACAGGCCTTGAAGCTTTCTTT
. | TRBJ2-7 | TRBV28 | . | CASSLIGYEQYF | TGTGCCAGCAGCCTTATCGGGTACGAGCAGTACTTC
. | TRBJ2-5 | TRBV7-9 | . | CASSRTQEGETQYF | TGTGCCAGCAGCCGAACCCAGGAGGGAGAGACCCAGTACTTC
TRBD2 | TRBJ2-2 | TRBV10-3 | . | CAIREGGDTGELFF | TGTGCCATCAGGGAGGGAGGGGACACCGGGGAGCTGTTTTTT
. | TRBJ1-4 | TRBV19 | . | CASSIIQNEKLFF | TGTGCCAGTAGTATCATCCAAAATGAAAAACTGTTTTTT
TRBD2 | TRBJ2-5 | TRBV7-9 | . | CASSRGLLETQYF | TGTGCCAGCAGCCGGGGACTATTGGAGACCCAGTACTTC
TRBD1 | TRBJ1-2 | TRBV29-1 | . | CSVGTGGSYGYTF | TGCAGCGTTGGCACAGGGGGCAGCTATGGCTACACCTTC